This entry lists 18 T cell receptor beta chains sequenced from one sample in a study of blood T cell repertoires in COVID-19. Some clones are missing from TCRdb's copy, which holds only in-frame ones; the method was immunoSEQ multiplex PCR. The sample comprises tens of thousands of clones, roughly 85% of which are singletons, and 4.5% to 5.5% rests with the top ten. Material for sequencing was peripheral blood. The receptors shown here come from a human donor in a cohort sampled during active COVID-19.

J is TRBJ2-1 and V is TRBV5-1; D is unresolved. The CDR3 sequence is 15 residues long. Trimming took 0 bases from V and 5 from J, leaving 12 bases between them. Germline CDR1 and CDR2: SGHRS and YFSETQ. CDR3 loop: CASSLVRPRDNEQFF. In nucleotides, the CDR3 is TGCGCCAGCAGCTTGGTCAGACCCCGGGACAATGAGCAGTTCTTC.

This clone came up a few times. V usage is TRBV28 and J usage is TRBJ2-3, with D tentatively TRBD2 (6 bases). Germline V gives CDR1 MDHEN, CDR2 SYDVKM. The CDR3 totals 13 residues. Trimming stripped 2 bases from V and 8 bases from J, with 11 bases between. CDR3 in amino acids: CASSLAGIGTQYF. DNA of the CDR3: TGTGCCAGCAGTTTAGCGGGGATTGGTACGCAGTATTTT.

The rearrangement uses TRBV7-9 and TRBJ2-1, with D tentatively TRBD2 (5 bases). V dropped 3 bases and J dropped 3 bases, with 9 bases sitting between them. The CDR3 consists of 14 residues. The V gene's germline CDR1 is SEHNR and CDR2 FQNEAQ (reference sequence). The CDR3 here is CASSFSDHYNEQFF. The CDR3 nucleotides read TGTGCCAGCAGCTTTAGCGACCACTACAATGAGCAGTTCTTC.

The V and J genes are TRBV11-1 and TRBJ2-3; a weak D match, TRBD2 (6 bases). The CDR3 runs to 13 residues. The germline V and J ends were trimmed by 2 bases and 10 bases, with 13 bases remaining between them. Germline V gene sequence: CDR1 SGHAT, CDR2 FQDESV (reference sequence). The CDR3 DNA sequence: TGTGCCAGCAGCTTACATCGCGGGGCGGCGCAGTATTTT. Translation: CASSLHRGAAQYF.

The gene calls are TRBV5-1 and TRBJ2-7; 9 nucleotides agree with TRBD2. V trimming: 0 bases; J trimming: 3 bases; junction bases outside the gene matches: 4. Germline CDR1 reads SGHRS; CDR2 reads YFSETQ. The CDR3 is made up of 15 amino acids. The CDR3 sequence is CASSLGGGAGYEQYF. CDR3 coding DNA: TGCGCCAGCAGCTTGGGCGGGGGGGCCGGCTACGAGCAGTACTTC. The variable domain in full, with the rest retrieved from reference TRBV5-1 and TRBJ2-7, is KAGVTQTPRYLIKTRGQQVTLSCSPISGHRSVSWYQQTPGQGLQFLFEYFSETQRNKGNFPGRFSGRQFSNSRSEMNVSTLELGDSALYLCASSLGGGAGYEQYFGPGTRLTVT.

The V gene is TRBV11-3, the J gene TRBJ2-6, with 7 bases lining up with TRBD1. Per germline, CDR1 SGHNT and CDR2 YENEEA. The V segment lost 5 bases and the J segment 4 bases; nucleotides outside the gene matches: 8. The CDR3 loop spans 16 amino acids. The chain's CDR3 is CASSHRDSVGANVLTF. The CDR3, as DNA: TGTGCCAGCAGCCACCGGGACAGCGTCGGGGCCAACGTCCTGACTTTC.

The chain carries TRBV6-4 and TRBJ1-3; TRBD1 is a possible D gene (5 bases). This CDR3 region has 18 residues. Germline CDR1 reads MRHNA; CDR2 reads SNTAGT. The germline V and J ends were trimmed by 0 bases and 0 bases, with 15 bases remaining between them. CDR3 residues: CASSDSRVAGGSGNTIYF. The CDR3 bases are TGTGCCAGCAGTGACTCGAGAGTGGCGGGGGGCTCTGGAAACACCATATATTTT.

V gene TRBV5-4 combines with J gene TRBJ2-7; TRBD2 agrees at 7 bases. The V and J ends lost 1 base and 0 bases, in that order; junction bases with no gene match: 1. The germline V gene has CDR1 SGHNT and CDR2 YYREEE (reference sequence). The CDR3 loop spans 14 amino acids. CDR3 protein: CASSLSGNSYEQYF. As DNA, the CDR3 is TGTGCCAGCAGCTTGAGCGGGAACTCCTACGAGCAGTACTTC.

The CDR3 coding sequence is TGCGCCAGCAGCCCCCGGGAGCGGGGGAGTGACGAGCAGTACTTC. Protein sequence: CASSPRERGSDEQYF. The chain recombines TRBV5-1 with TRBJ2-7, with TRBD2 matching over 8 bases. CDR3 length equals 15 residues. From germline, CDR1 is SGHRS and CDR2 YFSETQ. J was trimmed by 5 bases and V by 4 bases; bases with no gene match: 11.

The gene calls are TRBV18 and TRBJ1-1; D uncertain. The CDR3 is made up of 16 amino acids. The V gene lost 3 bases and the J gene lost 2 bases, with 16 bases spanning the gap. Germline values: CDR1 KGHSH, CDR2 LQKENI. Here the CDR3 DNA reads TGTGCCAGCTCACCCGGGTCCGCGTCAGTCAACACTGAAGCTTTCTTT. Translation: CASSPGSASVNTEAFF.

This chain links TRBV10-3 with TRBJ1-2; TRBD1 matches 8 bases. V trimming: 5 bases; J trimming: 4 bases; junction bases outside the gene matches: 3. The CDR3 is 13 residues long. CDR1 and CDR2 from the germline V gene are ENHRY and SYGVKD. The CDR3 protein is CAISLTGAYGYTF. CDR3 nucleotide sequence: TGTGCCATCAGTTTGACAGGGGCCTATGGCTACACCTTC.

The V call is TRBV11-2, the J call TRBJ1-4, with D maybe TRBD1 (5 bases). The CDR3 has 14 residues. From germline, CDR1 is SGHAT and CDR2 FQNNGV. Trimming left V 1 base short and J 6 bases short, with 9 bases between. For the CDR3, the DNA is TGTGCCAGCAGCTTAGTTAGGGACTATGAAAAACTGTTTTTT. This gives the protein CASSLVRDYEKLFF.

A word on this clone: One junction end does not reproduce the germline sequence, and a read error may be involved. The chain uses TRBV5-5 and TRBJ1-2; D not certain. Germline lookup yields CDR1 SGHKS and CDR2 YYEKEE (reference sequence). CDR3 size: 12 residues. The DNA for the CDR3 is TGTGCCAGCAGTTCGACGGGTACGTCACTTATCTTC. Amino acid sequence: CASSSTGTSLIF.

This sequence joins TRBV18 and TRBJ2-6; a possible D gene is TRBD2 (6 bases). Germline V gives CDR1 KGHSH, CDR2 LQKENI. V shed 2 bases and J shed 2 bases, with 7 bases lying between them. CDR3 size: 15 residues. In DNA, the CDR3 is TGTGCCAGCTCACCAGGGGGGACTGGGGCCAACGTCCTGACTTTC. Encoded protein: CASSPGGTGANVLTF.

The V gene is TRBV6-5, the J gene TRBJ1-5, with 8 bases aligning to TRBD1. Germline CDR1 and CDR2: MNHEY and SVGAGI. The CDR3 runs to 14 residues. The J segment lost 5 bases and the V segment lost 5 bases, leaving 5 bases of the junction unmatched. The CDR3 DNA sequence: TGTGCCAGCAGTAACCGACAGGGGTATCAGCCCCAGCATTTT. Translated: CASSNRQGYQPQHF.

The gene calls are TRBV6-1 and TRBJ2-3; D not certain. The CDR3 has 15 residues. V lost 3 bases to trimming and J lost 0 bases, with 10 bases between them. Per the germline V gene, CDR1 is MNHNS and CDR2 is SASEGT. In DNA form, the CDR3 reads TGTGCCAGCAGTGAGGTTTTTAGCAGCACAGATACGCAGTATTTT. Its protein is CASSEVFSSTDTQYF.

This chain joins TRBV5-4 and TRBJ2-1; D unclear. In germline, CDR1 is SGHNT, CDR2 YYREEE (reference sequence). The CDR3 is 14 residues long. V was trimmed by 4 bases and J by 8 bases, leaving 16 bases between them. The DNA for the CDR3 is TGTGCCAGCAGCCCCAGTTCGCGGAAGGATGAGCAGTTCTTC. It is translated as CASSPSSRKDEQFF. Together with reference TRBV5-4 and TRBJ2-1, the CDR3 gives the full variable domain: ETGVTQSPTHLIKTRGQQVTLRCSSQSGHNTVSWYQQALGQGPQFIFQYYREEENGRGNFPPRFSGLQFPNYSSELNVNALELDDSALYLCASSPSSRKDEQFFGPGTRLTVL.

The gene calls are TRBV30 and TRBJ2-7; TRBD2 might be the D (7 bases). The CDR3 is made up of 15 amino acids. Germline assignment: CDR1 GTSNPN and CDR2 SVGIG (reference sequence). V lost 0 bases, J lost 3 bases, and 15 bases lay in between. Here the CDR3 DNA reads TGTGCCTGGAGTGTACGGGGGGCAGGGAGCTACGAGCAGTACTTC. Protein: CAWSVRGAGSYEQYF. The full variable domain, its missing parts supplied by reference TRBV30 and TRBJ2-7, is SQTIHQWPATLVQPVGSPLSLECTVEGTSNPNLYWYRQAAGRGLQLLFYSVGIGQISSEVPQNLSASRPQDRQFILSSKKLLLSDSGFYLCAWSVRGAGSYEQYFGPGTRLTVT.